A single count supports the clone carrying this T cell receptor beta chain. The data belong to a study of PD-1 blockade in mismatch repair-deficient tumors. Method: immunoSEQ multiplex PCR; TCRdb's copy keeps in-frame clones and lacks some. Found here are about 63,000 clones, more than 70% of them singletons; the top ten hold approximately 15%. Germline CDR1 reads SEHNR; CDR2 reads FQNEAQ (reference sequence). The V gene lost 2 bases and the J gene lost 3 bases, with 5 bases spanning the gap. The CDR3 contains 13 residues. The TCR sequence derives from an adult with mismatch repair-deficient cancer. Source: peripheral blood, taken 52 weeks after starting pembrolizumab. The V call is TRBV7-9, the J call TRBJ1-3, with D unclear. The CDR3 reads CASSLRGGNTIYF. In nucleotides, the CDR3 is TGTGCCAGCAGCTTACGCGGTGGAAACACCATATATTTT.